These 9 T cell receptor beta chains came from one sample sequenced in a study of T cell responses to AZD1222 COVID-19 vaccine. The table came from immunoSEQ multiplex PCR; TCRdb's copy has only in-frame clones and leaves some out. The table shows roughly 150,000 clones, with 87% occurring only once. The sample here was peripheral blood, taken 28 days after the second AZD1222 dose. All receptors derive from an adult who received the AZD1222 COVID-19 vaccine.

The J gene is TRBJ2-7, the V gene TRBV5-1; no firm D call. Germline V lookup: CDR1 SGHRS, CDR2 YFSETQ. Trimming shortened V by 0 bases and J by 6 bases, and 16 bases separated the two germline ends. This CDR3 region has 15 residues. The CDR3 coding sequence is TGCGCCAGCAGCTTGGAACCCTTGATTCCGCGCGAGCAGTACTTC. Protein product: CASSLEPLIPREQYF.

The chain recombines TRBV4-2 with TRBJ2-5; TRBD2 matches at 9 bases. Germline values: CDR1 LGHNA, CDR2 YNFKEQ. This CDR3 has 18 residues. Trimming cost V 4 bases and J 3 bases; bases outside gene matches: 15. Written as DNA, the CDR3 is TGTGCCAGCAGCCGCTCGCTGGGGACTAGCCCAACAAAAGAGACCCAGTACTTC. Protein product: CASSRSLGTSPTKETQYF.

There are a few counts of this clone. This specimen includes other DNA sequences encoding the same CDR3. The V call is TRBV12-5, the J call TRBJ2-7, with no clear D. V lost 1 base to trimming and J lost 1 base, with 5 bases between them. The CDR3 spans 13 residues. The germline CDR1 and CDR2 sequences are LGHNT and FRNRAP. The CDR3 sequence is CASGLAGSYEQYF. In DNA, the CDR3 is TGTGCTAGTGGTTTGGCGGGTTCCTACGAGCAGTACTTC.

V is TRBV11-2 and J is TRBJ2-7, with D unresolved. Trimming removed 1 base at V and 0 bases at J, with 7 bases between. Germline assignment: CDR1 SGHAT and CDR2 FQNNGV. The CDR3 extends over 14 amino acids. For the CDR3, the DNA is TGTGCCAGCAGCTTAGGATTCGACTCCTACGAGCAGTACTTC. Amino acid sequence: CASSLGFDSYEQYF. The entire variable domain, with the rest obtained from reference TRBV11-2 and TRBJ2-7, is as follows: EAGVAQSPRYKIIEKRQSVAFWCNPISGHATLYWYQQILGQGPKLLIQFQNNGVVDDSQLPKDRFSAERLKGVDSTLKIQPAKLEDSAVYLCASSLGFDSYEQYFGPGTRLTVT.

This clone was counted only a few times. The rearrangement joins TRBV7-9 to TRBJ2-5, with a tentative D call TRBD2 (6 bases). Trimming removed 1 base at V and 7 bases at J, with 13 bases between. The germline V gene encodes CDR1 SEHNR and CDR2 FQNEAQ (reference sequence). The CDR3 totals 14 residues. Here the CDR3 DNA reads TGTGCCAGCAGCTTAGAGGGCGGGGCTCGGACCCAGTACTTC. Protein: CASSLEGGARTQYF. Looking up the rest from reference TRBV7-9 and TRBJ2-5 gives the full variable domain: DTGVSQNPRHKITKRGQNVTFRCDPISEHNRLYWYRQTLGQGPEFLTYFQNEAQLEKSRLLSDRFSAERPKGSFSTLEIQRTEQGDSAMYLCASSLEGGARTQYFGPGTRLLVL.

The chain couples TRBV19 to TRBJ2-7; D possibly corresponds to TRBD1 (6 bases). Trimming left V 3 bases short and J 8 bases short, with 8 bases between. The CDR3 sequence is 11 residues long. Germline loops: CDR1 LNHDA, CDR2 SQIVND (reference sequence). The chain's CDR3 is CASSIGTKQYF. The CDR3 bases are TGTGCCAGTAGTATTGGGACAAAGCAGTACTTC.

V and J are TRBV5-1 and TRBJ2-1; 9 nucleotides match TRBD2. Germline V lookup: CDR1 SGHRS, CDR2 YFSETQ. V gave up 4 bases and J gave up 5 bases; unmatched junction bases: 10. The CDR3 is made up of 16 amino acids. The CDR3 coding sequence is TGCGCCAGCAGCGGATTAGCGGGGGCATCAAACAATGAGCAGTTCTTC. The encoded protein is CASSGLAGASNNEQFF.

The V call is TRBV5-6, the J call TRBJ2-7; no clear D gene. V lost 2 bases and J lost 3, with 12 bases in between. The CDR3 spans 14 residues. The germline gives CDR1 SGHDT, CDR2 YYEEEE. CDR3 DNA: TGTGCCAGCAGCTTCCAGGTACTCGACTACGAGCAGTACTTC. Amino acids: CASSFQVLDYEQYF.

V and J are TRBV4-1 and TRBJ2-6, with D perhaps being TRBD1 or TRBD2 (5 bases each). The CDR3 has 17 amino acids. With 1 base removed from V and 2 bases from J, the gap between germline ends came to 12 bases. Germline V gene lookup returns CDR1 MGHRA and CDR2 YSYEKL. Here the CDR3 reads CASSQGGYLPGANVLTF. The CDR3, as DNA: TGCGCCAGCAGCCAAGGGGGGTATCTTCCTGGGGCCAACGTCCTGACTTTC.